These T cell receptor beta chains were read from a single sample in a study of T cells after yellow fever vaccination. TCRdb recomputed calls from the 5' RACE reads with MiXCR, one row per CDR3 protein. The sample has some 340,000 distinct CDR3 sequences; around a tenth are singletons. The starting material was CD4+ T cells sorted from PBMCs, obtained 45 days after the yellow fever booster vaccination. Source of these receptors: a man in his late teens or twenties who received the YFV17D yellow fever vaccine. Both conserved end residues are part of each CDR3. D genes are given only for firm matches. Size tells how often a clone was seen (once, few, many) or the class of an expanded clone, and some rows leave it out.

D	V	size	J	DNA	CDR3
.	TRBV5-1	.	TRBJ2-1	TGCGCCAGCAGCTTGACTCGTCAGGGCAATGAGCAGTTCTTC	CASSLTRQGNEQFF
.	TRBV29-1	few	TRBJ1-1	TGCAGCGTTGAGGCTGGGATGAACACTGAAGCTTTCTTT	CSVEAGMNTEAFF
.	TRBV27	few	TRBJ2-3	TGTGCCAGCAGTTTCTTGTCATCATTTAGGAATACGCAGTATTTT	CASSFLSSFRNTQYF
.	TRBV11-2	few	TRBJ2-2	TGTGCCAGCAGTCTCCCCCTGGGGGCGAGCGGGGAGCTGTTTTTT	CASSLPLGASGELFF
TRBD1	TRBV6-5	few	TRBJ1-1	TGTGCCAGCTACACAGGAGGGGGCCGGGGGAACACTGAAGCTTTCTTT	CASYTGGGRGNTEAFF
TRBD1	TRBV27	many	TRBJ1-3	TGTGCCAGCAGTGAACGACAGGGATTCTCTGGAAACACCATATATTTT	CASSERQGFSGNTIYF
.	TRBV5-1	few	TRBJ2-7	TGCGCCAGCAGCTTGTGGGACTCCATCGAGCAGTACTTC	CASSLWDSIEQYF
.	TRBV10-2	many	TRBJ2-6	TGCGCCAGCAGGGGGGCGCAAGGGGCCAACGTCCTGACTTTC	CASRGAQGANVLTF
TRBD1	TRBV6-2/TRBV6-3	few	TRBJ1-5	TGTGCCAGCAGTTTACGACAGGGGGGGAACAATCAGCCCCAGCATTTT	CASSLRQGGNNQPQHF
.	TRBV24-1	few	TRBJ1-2	TGTGCCACCAGTGATCCGGCTCTGGGAGCGAACTATGGCTACACCTTC	CATSDPALGANYGYTF
.	TRBV5-6	.	TRBJ2-1	TGTGCCAGCAGCTTGGGTTTCGCGTCTTTTTCCAATGAGCAGTTCTTC	CASSLGFASFSNEQFF
.	TRBV5-1	few	TRBJ1-5	TGCGCCAGCAGCCCCGGCGCAGGCAATCAGCCCCAGCATTTT	CASSPGAGNQPQHF
TRBD1	TRBV9	.	TRBJ2-1	TGTGCCAGCAGTCGTGGGGACAGCTCCTACAATGAGCAGTTCTTC	CASSRGDSSYNEQFF
.	TRBV7-3	few	TRBJ2-1	TGTGCCAGCAGCGGGAACGGGACTCACAATGAGCAGTTCTTC	CASSGNGTHNEQFF
.	TRBV12-3/TRBV12-4	.	TRBJ1-1	TGTGCCAGCAGCAAGTTGAACACTGAAGCTTTCTTT	CASSKLNTEAFF
TRBD2	TRBV7-7	many	TRBJ2-2	TGTGCCAGCAGCAAAGCGGGGGGGCGTACCGGGGAGCTGTTTTTT	CASSKAGGRTGELFF
TRBD1	TRBV5-1	many	TRBJ2-3	TGCGCCAGCAGCCTCAACAGGGGAACAGATACGCAGTATTTT	CASSLNRGTDTQYF
.	TRBV4-2	few	TRBJ2-7	TGTGCCAGCAGCCAAGATCTCCTTGACTACGAGCAGTACTTC	CASSQDLLDYEQYF
.	TRBV29-1	.	TRBJ2-2	TGCAGCGTTGCTACCGGGACTGACAACACCGGGGAGCTGTTTTTT	CSVATGTDNTGELFF
.	TRBV2	.	TRBJ2-7	TGTGCCAGTCGACTCAAAGCGGTCCAGATTGCCTACGAGCAGTACTTC	CASRLKAVQIAYEQYF
.	TRBV20-1	few	TRBJ2-7	TGCAGTGCTAAGGACGTACTGAGCTCCTACGAGCAGTACTTC	CSAKDVLSSYEQYF
.	TRBV21-1	many	TRBJ1-6	TGTGCCAGCAGCAAAACAGGGAGGAGGTCACCCCTCCACTTT	CASSKTGRRSPLHF
.	TRBV7-9	.	TRBJ1-4	TGTGCCAGCAGCTTAGAAAGGAGGTCTAATGAAAAACTGTTTTTT	CASSLERRSNEKLFF
TRBD1	TRBV25-1	few	TRBJ2-2	TGTGCCAGCAGTGCGACTCCGGGACAGGGGGTAGGGAACACCGGGGAGCTGTTTTTT	CASSATPGQGVGNTGELFF
.	TRBV19	few	TRBJ2-1	TGTGCCAGTAGTGACGGGCTATACAATGAGCAGTTCTTC	CASSDGLYNEQFF
.	TRBV29-1	few	TRBJ2-5	TGCAGCGTTGTTGGCGCAGGGGCGGTGGAGACCCAGTACTTC	CSVVGAGAVETQYF
.	TRBV28	many	TRBJ1-2	TGTGCCAGCAGTTTAGGCAGGGCCTTCCGGACGGGGGGTAATGGCTACACCTTC	CASSLGRAFRTGGNGYTF